This T cell receptor beta chain derives from a study of blood T cell repertoires in COVID-19. Study-wide background: COVID-19 samples from acute and convalescent phases originated in the United States, Italy and Spain. The analysed material was cDNA or gDNA that came from T cells, B-cell-depleted T cells, or PBMCs.

Authors' analysis steps: Estimates of nucleated cell counts were drawn from the amplification of reference gene primers. Repertoires were generated with immunoSEQ multiplex PCR, while TCRdb's copy carries only in-frame clones and drops some. That table gives V, J and clone size, and the DNA gave D and trimming. The profile shows roughly 72,000 clones, more than 70% of them singletons. CDR3 length: 17 amino acids. The J segment lost 6 bases and the V segment lost 2 bases, leaving 10 bases of the junction unmatched. CDR1 MNHEY and CDR2 SVGEGT come from the germline V gene. The sequenced material came from peripheral blood. The receptor was derived from a human donor in a cohort sampled during active COVID-19. The genes are TRBV6-2 or TRBV6-3 and TRBJ1-5; TRBD1 matches 10 bases. This CDR3 is CASSYLPDRGRGQPQHF. In DNA form, the CDR3 reads TGTGCCAGCAGTTACCTCCCCGACAGGGGGCGCGGTCAGCCCCAGCATTTT.